These 2 T cell receptor beta chains share one sample of origin, sequenced in a study of shared clonotypes between healthy human individuals. Clones were read by immunoSEQ multiplex PCR, and TCRdb kept only the in-frame ones, dropping some. The table includes more than 2,000,000 clones, around 94% detected once. Material: naive CD4+ T cells sorted from blood. Subset denoted: CD45RA+ positively selected. These receptors came from a man aged 18-30 years in good health.

A word on this clone: The sample holds other DNA sequences that translate to the same CDR3. The genes are TRBV5-1 and TRBJ1-2; D unresolved. In germline, CDR1 is SGHRS, CDR2 YFSETQ. CDR3 length: 12 amino acids. Trimming removed 4 bases from V and 0 bases from J, with 4 bases in between. Here the CDR3 reads CASSRANYGYTF. CDR3 DNA sequence: TGCGCCAGCAGCCGGGCTAACTATGGCTACACCTTC.

The chain carries TRBV21-1 and TRBJ2-2; the table's D gene call, TRBD2, was not cross checked with the DNA. TRBV21-1 is shown as a pseudogene. The CDR3 is made up of 20 amino acids. CDR3 in amino acids: CASSKSTPGAGGPRTGELFF. DNA for the CDR3: TGTGCCAGCAGCAAAAGCACCCCGGGGGCGGGAGGGCCTCGCACCGGGGAGCTGTTTTTT.